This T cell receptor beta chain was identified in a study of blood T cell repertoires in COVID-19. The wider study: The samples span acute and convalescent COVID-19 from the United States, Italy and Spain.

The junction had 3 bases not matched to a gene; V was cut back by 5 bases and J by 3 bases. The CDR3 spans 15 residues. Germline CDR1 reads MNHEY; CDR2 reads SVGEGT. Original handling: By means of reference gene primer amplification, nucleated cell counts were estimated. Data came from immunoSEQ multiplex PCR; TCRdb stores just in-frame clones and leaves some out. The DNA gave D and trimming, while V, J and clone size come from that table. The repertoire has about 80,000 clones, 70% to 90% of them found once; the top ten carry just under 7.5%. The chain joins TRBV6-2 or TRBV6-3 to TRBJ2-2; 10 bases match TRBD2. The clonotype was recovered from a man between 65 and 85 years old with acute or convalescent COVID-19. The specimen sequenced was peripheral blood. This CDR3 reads CASSSGRAYTGELFF. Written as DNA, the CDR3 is TGTGCCAGCAGTAGCGGGAGGGCCTACACCGGGGAGCTGTTTTTT.